This TCR beta chain was profiled in a study of identical twins. Findings of the study overall: Models underestimated out-of-frame TCR alpha sharing in monozygotic twins.

CDR1 is SQVTM, CDR2 ANQGSEA, per germline. V dropped 3 bases and J dropped 4 bases, with 12 bases sitting between them. The CDR3 consists of 13 residues. This clonotype was recorded at least ten times. The antigen remains unidentified. cDNA molecules carried unique molecular identifiers, and template switching added a universal primer site. Each CDR3 protein gets one entry after TCRdb re-called the 5' RACE reads with MiXCR. The repertoire holds 430,000 or so distinct CDR3 sequences, 24% seen once, with 2.5% to 3.5% in the top ten. The same sample was also studied in work on T cells expressing NK-cell markers. This second report adds: Sequenced donors, eight in total, included seven who were HCMV-seropositive and one who was seronegative. CD8+ T cells in a handful of donors included dominant NKG2C+ clonotypes at about 1.0-7.5%.

The chain recombines TRBV29-1 with TRBJ1-1, with D maybe TRBD1 (5 bases). Sequencing was done on a sample of CD4+ T cells sorted from blood. This TCR came from a young woman in good health. This CDR3 reads CSVEQGIGTEAFF. CDR3 coding DNA: TGCAGCGTTGAGCAGGGTATCGGCACTGAAGCTTTCTTT. Filled out from reference TRBV29-1 and TRBJ1-1, the complete variable domain reads SAVISQKPSRDICQRGTSLTIQCQVDSQVTMMFWYRQQPGQSLTLIATANQGSEATYESGFVIDKFPISRPNLTFSTLTVSNMSPEDSSIYLCSVEQGIGTEAFFGQGTRLTVV.